This T cell receptor beta chain was captured by sequencing in a study of PD-L1 blockade in urothelial cancer. Whole-study context: In the patient group, twenty-five of 29 were males with bladder-origin urothelial cancer.

Libraries were prepared by immunoSEQ multiplex PCR; TCRdb keeps only in-frame clonotypes and omits some of them. The repertoire has about 57,000 clones, around 84% of them found once; the top ten carry roughly 2.9%. Points on this clone: Its antigen is still unknown.

The CDR3 is 16 residues long. The ends were cut back, 3 bases at V and 5 bases at J, with 17 bases in the middle. Germline values: CDR1 SGHVS, CDR2 FQNEAQ. General observations from the study: By 3 weeks, tumor-associated blood clones had expanded more in durable-benefit patients. Pretreatment peripheral blood TCR clonality that fell below the median predicted better survival among the patients studied.

The starting material was PBMCs, obtained around atezolizumab (anti-PD-L1) treatment. The gene calls are TRBV7-8 and TRBJ2-4, with a possible D match to TRBD2 (5 bases). The sequence was collected from a man in his fifties or sixties with urothelial cancer. The CDR3 DNA is TGTGCCAGCAGCTTGTTAGGGTCCCCCGGGGAAAACATTCAGTACTTC. This translates into CASSLLGSPGENIQYF. The full variable domain, with the rest looked up from reference TRBV7-8 and TRBJ2-4, is GAGVSQSPRYKVAKRGQDVALRCDPISGHVSLFWYQQALGQGPEFLTYFQNEAQLDKSGLPSDRFFAERPEGSVSTLKIQRTQQEDSAVYLCASSLLGSPGENIQYFGAGTRLSVL.